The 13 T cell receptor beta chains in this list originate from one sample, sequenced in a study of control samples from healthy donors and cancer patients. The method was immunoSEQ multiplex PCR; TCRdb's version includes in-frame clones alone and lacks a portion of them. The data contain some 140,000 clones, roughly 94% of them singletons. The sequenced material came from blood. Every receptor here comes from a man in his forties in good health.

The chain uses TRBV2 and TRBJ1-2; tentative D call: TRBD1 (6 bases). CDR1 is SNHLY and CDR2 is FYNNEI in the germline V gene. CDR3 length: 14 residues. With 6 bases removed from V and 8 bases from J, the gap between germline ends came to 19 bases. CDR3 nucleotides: TGTGCCAGCAGAGCCGAGGGGGGGGAGGAAGGCTACACCTTC. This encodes CASRAEGGEEGYTF.

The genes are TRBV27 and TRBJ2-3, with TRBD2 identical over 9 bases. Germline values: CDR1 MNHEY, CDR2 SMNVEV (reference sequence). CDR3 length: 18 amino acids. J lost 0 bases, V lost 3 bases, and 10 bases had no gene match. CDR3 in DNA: TGTGCCAGCAGTTTTCTGACTAGCGGCCCCTCTAGCACAGATACGCAGTATTTT. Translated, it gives CASSFLTSGPSSTDTQYF.

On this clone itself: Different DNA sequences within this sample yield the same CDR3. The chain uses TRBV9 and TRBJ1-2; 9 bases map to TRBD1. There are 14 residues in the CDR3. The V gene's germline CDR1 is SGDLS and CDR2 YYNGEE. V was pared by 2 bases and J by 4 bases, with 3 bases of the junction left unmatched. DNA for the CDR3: TGTGCCAGCAGCGTCGGGACAGGGATCTATGGCTACACCTTC. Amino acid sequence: CASSVGTGIYGYTF.

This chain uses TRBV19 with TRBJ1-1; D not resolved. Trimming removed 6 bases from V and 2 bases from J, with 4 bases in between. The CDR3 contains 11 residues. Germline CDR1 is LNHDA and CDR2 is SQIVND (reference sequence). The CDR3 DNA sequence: TGTGCCAGTAGCCCAAACACTGAAGCTTTCTTT. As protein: CASSPNTEAFF.

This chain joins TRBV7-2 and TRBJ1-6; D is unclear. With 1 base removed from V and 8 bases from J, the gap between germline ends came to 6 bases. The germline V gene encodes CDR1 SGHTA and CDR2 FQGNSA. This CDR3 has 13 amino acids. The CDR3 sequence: CASSLEGHSPLHF. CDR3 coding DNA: TGTGCCAGCAGCTTAGAAGGTCATTCACCCCTCCACTTT.

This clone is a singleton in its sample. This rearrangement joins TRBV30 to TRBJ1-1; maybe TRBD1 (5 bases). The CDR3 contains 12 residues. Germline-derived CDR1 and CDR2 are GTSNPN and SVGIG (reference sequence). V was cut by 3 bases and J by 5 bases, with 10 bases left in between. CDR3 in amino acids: CAWRQGGTEAFF. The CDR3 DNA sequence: TGTGCCTGGAGGCAGGGAGGGACTGAAGCTTTCTTT.

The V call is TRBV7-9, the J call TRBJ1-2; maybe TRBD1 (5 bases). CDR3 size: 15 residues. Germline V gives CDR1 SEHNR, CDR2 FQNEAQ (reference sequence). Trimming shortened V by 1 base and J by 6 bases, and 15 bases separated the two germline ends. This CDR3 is CASSLGWGQDDGYTF. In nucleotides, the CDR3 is TGTGCCAGCAGCTTAGGGTGGGGCCAGGACGATGGCTACACCTTC.

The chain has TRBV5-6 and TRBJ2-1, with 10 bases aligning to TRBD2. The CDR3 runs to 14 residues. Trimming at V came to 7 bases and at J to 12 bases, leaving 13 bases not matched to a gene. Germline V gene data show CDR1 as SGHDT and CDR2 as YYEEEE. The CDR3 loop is CASQLSGGVVRQFF. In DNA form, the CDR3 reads TGTGCCAGCCAGCTGAGCGGGGGGGTCGTCCGGCAGTTCTTC.

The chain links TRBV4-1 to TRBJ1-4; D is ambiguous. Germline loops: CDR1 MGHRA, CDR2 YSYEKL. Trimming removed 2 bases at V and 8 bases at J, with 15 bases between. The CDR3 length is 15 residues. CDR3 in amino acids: CASSQSGSGKEKLFF. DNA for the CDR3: TGCGCCAGCAGCCAAAGTGGCTCCGGTAAGGAAAAACTGTTTTTT.

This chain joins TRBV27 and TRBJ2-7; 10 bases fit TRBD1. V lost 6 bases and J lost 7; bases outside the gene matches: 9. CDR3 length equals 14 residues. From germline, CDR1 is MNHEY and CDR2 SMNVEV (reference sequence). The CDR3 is CASRLGQGFGEQYF. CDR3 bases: TGTGCCAGCAGGTTGGGACAGGGGTTCGGTGAGCAGTACTTC.

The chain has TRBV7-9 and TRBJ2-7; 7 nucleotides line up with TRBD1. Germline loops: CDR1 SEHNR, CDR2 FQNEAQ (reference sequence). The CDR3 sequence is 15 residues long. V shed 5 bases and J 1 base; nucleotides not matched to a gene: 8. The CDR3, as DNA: TGTGCCAGCAGCCGACAGGGTGAAGGGTCCTACGAGCAGTACTTC. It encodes CASSRQGEGSYEQYF. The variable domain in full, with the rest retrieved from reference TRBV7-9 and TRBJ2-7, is DTGVSQNPRHKITKRGQNVTFRCDPISEHNRLYWYRQTLGQGPEFLTYFQNEAQLEKSRLLSDRFSAERPKGSFSTLEIQRTEQGDSAMYLCASSRQGEGSYEQYFGPGTRLTVT.

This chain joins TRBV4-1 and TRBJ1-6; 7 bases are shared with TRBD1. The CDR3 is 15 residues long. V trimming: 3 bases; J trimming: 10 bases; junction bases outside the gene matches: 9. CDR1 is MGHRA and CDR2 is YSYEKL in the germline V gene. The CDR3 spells CASSHPGGYQSPLHF. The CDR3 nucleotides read TGCGCCAGCAGCCATCCAGGGGGGTATCAATCACCCCTCCACTTT.

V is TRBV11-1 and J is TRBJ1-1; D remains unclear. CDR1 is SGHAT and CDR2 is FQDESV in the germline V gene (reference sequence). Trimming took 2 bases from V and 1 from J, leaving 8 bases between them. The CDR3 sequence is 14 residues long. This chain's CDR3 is CASSLSPRNTEAFF. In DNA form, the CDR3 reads TGTGCCAGCAGCTTATCGCCCAGGAACACTGAAGCTTTCTTT.